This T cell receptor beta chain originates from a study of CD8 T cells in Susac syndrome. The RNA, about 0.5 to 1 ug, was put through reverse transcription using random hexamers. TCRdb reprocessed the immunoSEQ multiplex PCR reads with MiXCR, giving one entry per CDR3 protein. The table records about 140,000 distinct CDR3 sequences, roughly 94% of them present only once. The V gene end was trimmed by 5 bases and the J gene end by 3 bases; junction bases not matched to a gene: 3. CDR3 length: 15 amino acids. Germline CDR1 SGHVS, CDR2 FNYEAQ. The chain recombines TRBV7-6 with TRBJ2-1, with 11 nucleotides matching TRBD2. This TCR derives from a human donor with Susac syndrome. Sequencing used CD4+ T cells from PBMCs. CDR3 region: CASSELAGVYNEQFF. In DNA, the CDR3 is TGTGCCAGCAGCGAACTAGCGGGAGTCTACAATGAGCAGTTCTTC.